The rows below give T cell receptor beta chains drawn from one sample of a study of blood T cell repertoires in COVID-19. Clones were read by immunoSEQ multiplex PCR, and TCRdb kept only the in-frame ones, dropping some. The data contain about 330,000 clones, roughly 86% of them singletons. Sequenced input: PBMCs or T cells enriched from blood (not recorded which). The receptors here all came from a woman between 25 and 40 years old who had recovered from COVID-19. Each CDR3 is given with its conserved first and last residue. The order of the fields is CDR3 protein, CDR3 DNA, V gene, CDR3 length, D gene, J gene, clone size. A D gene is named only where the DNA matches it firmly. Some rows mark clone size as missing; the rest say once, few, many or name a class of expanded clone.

CASSQDLERGGLETQYF,TGCGCCAGCAGCCAAGATCTGGAGCGGGGGGGCCTGGAGACCCAGTACTTC,TRBV4-1,17,TRBD2,TRBJ2-5,-
CSTGGGRGETQYF,TGCAGCACTGGGGGGGGGCGTGGAGAGACCCAGTACTTC,TRBV29-1,13,-,TRBJ2-5,-
CASSLVASTGELFF,TGTGCCAGCAGCTTAGTGGCATCCACCGGGGAGCTGTTTTTT,TRBV11-3,14,-,TRBJ2-2,-
CASSFGGGDSPLHF,TGTGCCAGCAGCTTCGGTGGGGGCGACTCACCCCTCCACTTT,TRBV11-2,14,-,TRBJ1-6,few
CASSQDSQQFSSYEQYF,TGCGCCAGCAGCCAAGATTCTCAACAGTTCAGCTCCTACGAGCAGTACTTC,TRBV4-1,17,-,TRBJ2-7,once
CASSQGGAGIGYTF,TGTGCCAGCAGCCAGGGGGGAGCGGGGATCGGCTACACCTTC,TRBV3-1/TRBV3-2,14,-,TRBJ1-2,-
CASSESGAGANVLTF,TGTGCCAGCAGTGAATCCGGGGCTGGGGCCAACGTCCTGACTTTC,TRBV25-1,15,-,TRBJ2-6,-
CASSVWGDEKLFF,TGTGCCAGCAGTGTATGGGGCGATGAAAAACTGTTTTTT,TRBV27,13,-,TRBJ1-4,-
CASSPRVEATNEKLFF,TGTGCCAGCAGCCCCAGGGTAGAGGCAACTAATGAAAAACTGTTTTTT,TRBV14,16,-,TRBJ1-4,once
CASSPGQGGYGYTF,TGTGCCAGCAGCCCGGGACAGGGGGGATATGGCTACACCTTC,TRBV27,14,TRBD1,TRBJ1-2,-
CASSSTRDRGPTNYGYTF,TGTGCCAGCAGCTCGACCCGGGACAGGGGTCCAACTAACTATGGCTACACCTTC,TRBV11-2,18,TRBD1,TRBJ1-2,-
CSVPGDGYTF,TGCAGCGTTCCGGGGGATGGCTACACCTTC,TRBV29-1,10,-,TRBJ1-2,-
CAWSVKGDTEAFF,TGTGCCTGGAGTGTCAAGGGAGACACTGAAGCTTTCTTT,TRBV30,13,-,TRBJ1-1,-
CASRFGTGVNSPLHF,TGTGCCAGTAGATTCGGGACAGGGGTTAATTCACCCCTCCACTTT,TRBV19,15,TRBD1,TRBJ1-6,-
CAWSADRGNQPQHF,TGTGCCTGGAGTGCTGACAGGGGCAATCAGCCCCAGCATTTT,TRBV30,14,TRBD1,TRBJ1-5,-
CASSFSGTGQSEAFF,TGCGCCAGCAGCTTTAGCGGGACAGGGCAAAGTGAAGCTTTCTTT,TRBV5-1,15,TRBD1,TRBJ1-1,-
CASSPPGQGIHTGELFF,TGTGCCAGCAGTCCACCGGGACAGGGTATACATACCGGGGAGCTGTTTTTT,TRBV7-8,17,TRBD1,TRBJ2-2,-
CASAQRQTSSYEQYF,TGTGCCAGCGCCCAAAGACAGACGAGCTCCTACGAGCAGTACTTC,TRBV28,15,-,TRBJ2-7,-
CASSKSRRSNTGELFF,TGTGCCAGTAGTAAGAGCAGGCGCTCGAACACCGGGGAGCTGTTTTTT,TRBV19,16,-,TRBJ2-2,few
CASSSPRGRGGYNEQFF,TGTGCCAGCAGCTCTCCCAGGGGGCGTGGGGGCTACAATGAGCAGTTCTTC,TRBV5-8,17,TRBD1,TRBJ2-1,-
CASSPFAENTEAFF,TGTGCCAGCTCACCGTTTGCAGAGAACACTGAAGCTTTCTTT,TRBV18,14,-,TRBJ1-1,-
CASGLNNQPQHF,TGTGCCAGCGGACTCAACAATCAGCCCCAGCATTTT,TRBV27,12,-,TRBJ1-5,-
CASSSRDWEETQYF,TGTGCCAGCAGTTCCAGGGACTGGGAAGAGACCCAGTACTTC,TRBV6-5,14,-,TRBJ2-5,-
CAWSGTGLNTEAFF,TGTGCCTGGAGTGGGACAGGTTTGAACACTGAAGCTTTCTTT,TRBV30,14,TRBD1,TRBJ1-1,few
CASSLDSFFSYEQYF,TGTGCCAGCAGCTTAGACAGTTTTTTCTCCTACGAGCAGTACTTC,TRBV11-2,15,-,TRBJ2-7,-
CASSDQLARKDEQFF,TGTGCCAGCAGTGACCAACTAGCGAGGAAGGATGAGCAGTTCTTC,TRBV2,15,TRBD2,TRBJ2-1,-
CASSPGRALNYGYTF,TGTGCCAGCAGCCCAGGGAGGGCCCTTAACTATGGCTACACCTTC,TRBV7-9,15,-,TRBJ1-2,once
CASNWAGDQPQHF,TGTGCCAGCAATTGGGCCGGGGATCAGCCCCAGCATTTT,TRBV2,13,-,TRBJ1-5,-
CASSAPAIQRNTIYF,TGTGCCAGCAGTGCTCCAGCGATCCAGAGAAACACCATATATTTT,TRBV28,15,-,TRBJ1-3,-
CASSQVDTLSPLHF,TGTGCCAGCAGCCAAGTGGACACTCTTTCACCCCTCCACTTT,TRBV4-2,14,-,TRBJ1-6,-
CASSLGHSSYEQYF,TGCGCCAGCAGCTTGGGCCATAGCTCCTACGAGCAGTACTTC,TRBV5-1,14,-,TRBJ2-7,-
CASSTSGLLGETQYF,TGTGCCAGTAGCACCTCGGGACTCCTGGGGGAGACCCAGTACTTC,TRBV19,15,-,TRBJ2-5,-
CASSQSYFGTGRSPLHF,TGCGCCAGCAGTCAATCCTACTTCGGGACAGGGCGCTCACCCCTCCACTTT,TRBV23-1,17,TRBD1,TRBJ1-6,once
CASSILPGTGNEQYF,TGTGCCAGTAGTATCTTACCCGGGACAGGGAACGAGCAGTACTTC,TRBV19,15,TRBD1,TRBJ2-7,-
CASRTGTGGRNTEAFF,TGTGCCAGTAGGACCGGGACAGGGGGGAGGAACACTGAAGCTTTCTTT,TRBV19,16,TRBD1,TRBJ1-1,once
CASGRGDSRNEKLFF,TGCGCCAGCGGAAGGGGGGACAGCCGTAATGAAAAACTGTTTTTT,TRBV5-1,15,TRBD1,TRBJ1-4,-
CASSFLDSNYGYTF,TGTGCCAGCAGTTTCCTGGACAGTAACTATGGCTACACCTTC,TRBV27,14,-,TRBJ1-2,once
CASSSPAGGGWSQQYF,TGTGCCAGCAGCTCCCCCGCGGGCGGGGGGTGGTCCCAGCAGTACTTC,TRBV7-8,16,TRBD2,TRBJ2-7,-
CASSDRGPPTRADTGELFF,TGTGCCAGCTCAGACAGGGGCCCCCCCACACGTGCCGACACCGGGGAGCTGTTTTTT,TRBV18,19,TRBD1,TRBJ2-2,-
CASSLEVGSSYEQYF,TGTGCCAGCAGCTTGGAGGTCGGGAGCTCCTACGAGCAGTACTTC,TRBV5-6,15,-,TRBJ2-7,-
CASSLTGGDYNSPLHF,TGTGCCAGCAGTCTCACAGGGGGAGACTATAATTCACCCCTCCACTTT,TRBV28,16,TRBD1,TRBJ1-6,-
CASSQELGSNQPQHF,TGCGCCAGCAGCCAAGAGCTCGGTAGCAATCAGCCCCAGCATTTT,TRBV4-3,15,-,TRBJ1-5,-
CSAQVTEAFF,TGCAGCGCCCAGGTGACTGAAGCTTTCTTT,TRBV29-1,10,-,TRBJ1-1,-
CASSFGQEYGYTF,TGCGCCAGCAGCTTCGGACAGGAATATGGCTACACCTTC,TRBV5-1,13,TRBD1,TRBJ1-2,-
CATTQGGGTEAFF,TGTGCCACCACACAGGGTGGAGGCACTGAAGCTTTCTTT,TRBV6-5,13,-,TRBJ1-1,-
CASSLGGAGGSLYGYTF,TGTGCCAGCAGCTTGGGAGGGGCAGGGGGGAGTTTATATGGCTACACCTTC,TRBV5-4,17,TRBD1,TRBJ1-2,-
CASSFSYSSDRVHEQYF,TGTGCCAGCAGCTTTTCCTATAGCAGCGACAGGGTCCACGAGCAGTACTTC,TRBV7-8,17,TRBD1,TRBJ2-7,-
CASSMSGTVNQPQHF,TGTGCCAGTAGTATGTCCGGGACAGTTAATCAGCCCCAGCATTTT,TRBV19,15,TRBD1,TRBJ1-5,once
CASSFSGTNNQPQHF,TGTGCCAGCAGTTTCTCCGGGACAAACAATCAGCCCCAGCATTTT,TRBV27,15,-,TRBJ1-5,-
CASSLGVQGNYEQYF,TGTGCCAGCAGCTTGGGGGTGCAGGGGAATTACGAGCAGTACTTC,TRBV5-6,15,-,TRBJ2-7,-
CASRGRLVSDEQFF,TGTGCCAGCAGGGGCAGACTAGTTTCGGATGAGCAGTTCTTC,TRBV2,14,-,TRBJ2-1,-
CASSFRTRTGQYF,TGTGCCAGCAGCTTCCGGACACGGACCGGACAGTACTTC,TRBV21-1,13,-,TRBJ2-7,-
CASSGGQGYQYF,TGTGCCAGCAGCGGGGGACAGGGGTACCAGTACTTC,TRBV13,12,TRBD1,TRBJ2-7,-
CSASLRGGGDTDTQYF,TGCAGTGCTAGTCTGCGGGGGGGCGGTGACACAGATACGCAGTATTTT,TRBV20-1,16,TRBD2,TRBJ2-3,-
CATRLEGGYEQYF,TGTGCCACCCGTTTGGAGGGAGGGTACGAGCAGTACTTC,TRBV6-6,13,TRBD2,TRBJ2-7,-